This paragraph covers one TCR beta chain sequence. The data were obtained in a study of blood T cell repertoires in COVID-19. Germline V gives CDR1 LNHDA, CDR2 SQIVND (reference sequence). V shed 5 bases, J shed 0 bases, and the junction held 15 bases outside the gene matches. The CDR3 has 20 residues. Repertoires were generated with immunoSEQ multiplex PCR, while TCRdb's copy carries only in-frame clones and drops some. The sample lists almost 85,000 clones, over 70% occurring once. What was sequenced was peripheral blood. This clonotype originated in a man at least 80 years old with active or convalescent COVID-19. The rearrangement uses TRBV19 and TRBJ2-3, with 12 nucleotides matching TRBD2. CDR3 sequence reads: CASSAGLAGFRSASTDTQYF. The CDR3 nucleotides read TGTGCCAGTAGTGCCGGACTAGCGGGATTCCGTAGCGCTAGCACAGATACGCAGTATTTT.